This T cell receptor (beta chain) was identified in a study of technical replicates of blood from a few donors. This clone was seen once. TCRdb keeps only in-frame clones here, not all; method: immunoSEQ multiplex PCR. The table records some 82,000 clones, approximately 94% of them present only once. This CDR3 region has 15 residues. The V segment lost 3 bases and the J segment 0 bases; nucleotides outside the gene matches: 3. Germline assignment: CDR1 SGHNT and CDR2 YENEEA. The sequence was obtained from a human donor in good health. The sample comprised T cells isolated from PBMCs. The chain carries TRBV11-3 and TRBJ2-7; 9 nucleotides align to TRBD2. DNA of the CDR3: TGTGCCAGCAGCTTTAGCGGGGGCAGCTCCTACGAGCAGTACTTC. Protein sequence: CASSFSGGSSYEQYF.